The source of this TCR beta chain is a study of cytomegalovirus exposure and HLA in healthy donors. This CDR3 is 15 amino acids long. The ends lost 2 bases at V and 9 bases at J; junction bases unmatched: 6. CDR1 SGHRS and CDR2 YFSETQ come from the germline V gene. Researchers ran the PCR with 60 Vbeta and 13 Jbeta primers. Sequenced by immunoSEQ multiplex PCR; TCRdb stores in-frame clones only, minus some. The sample has around 50,000 clones, and its top ten clones hold 2% to 2.5%. This clonotype was obtained from a woman in her 40s in good health and CMV-seronegative. The gene calls are TRBV5-1 and TRBJ2-1; 12 nucleotides line up with TRBD2. Specimen: PBMCs. The CDR3 spells CASSLMTSGGAEQFF. DNA for the CDR3: TGCGCCAGCAGCTTAATGACTAGCGGGGGAGCTGAGCAGTTCTTC.